This TCR beta chain appears in the sequencing data of a study of identical twins. Study observations and caveats: Out-of-frame alpha sequences common to twins exhibited an excess of low generation probability.

TCRdb fed the 5' RACE reads into MiXCR, producing one record per CDR3 protein. The sample records about 550,000 distinct CDR3 sequences, 20% to 25% being singletons. Points on this clonotype: What it recognizes is unknown.

V was pared by 8 bases and J by 2 bases, with 8 bases of the junction left unmatched. CDR3 length equals 15 residues. Germline loops: CDR1 MNHNS, CDR2 SASEGT. The same data also went into a second study, on yellow fever vaccine responses in identical twins. That source notes: As reported, the vaccine T cell response of twins seemed partly convergent and partly personalized.

The genes are TRBV6-1 and TRBJ2-2; 7 bases align to TRBD2. The source is a woman between 18 and 29 years old in good health. Sequences were obtained from CD4+ T cells sorted from blood. The CDR3 region is CASGAEGLNTGELFF. The CDR3 DNA follows: TGTGCCAGCGGAGCGGAGGGACTAAACACCGGGGAGCTGTTTTTT.